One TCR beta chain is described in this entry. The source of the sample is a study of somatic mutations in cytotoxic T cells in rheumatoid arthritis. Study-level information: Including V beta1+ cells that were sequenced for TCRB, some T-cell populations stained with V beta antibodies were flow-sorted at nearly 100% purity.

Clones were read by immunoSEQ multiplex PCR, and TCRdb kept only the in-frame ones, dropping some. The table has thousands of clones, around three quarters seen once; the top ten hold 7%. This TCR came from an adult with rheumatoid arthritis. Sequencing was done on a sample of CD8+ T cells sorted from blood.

As DNA, the CDR3 is TGTGCCAGCAGCCCCGAGTCGAATGAGCAGTTCTTC. Its translation is CASSPESNEQFF. The V call is TRBV7-9, the J call TRBJ2-1; D gene unclear. The V and J ends lost 5 bases and 7 bases respectively, with 9 bases between them. The CDR3 has 12 amino acids. Germline V gene lookup returns CDR1 SEHNR and CDR2 FQNEAQ (reference sequence). Supplemented by reference TRBV7-9 and TRBJ2-1, the full variable domain reads DTGVSQNPRHKITKRGQNVTFRCDPISEHNRLYWYRQTLGQGPEFLTYFQNEAQLEKSRLLSDRFSAERPKGSFSTLEIQRTEQGDSAMYLCASSPESNEQFFGPGTRLTVL.